This T cell receptor (beta chain) derives from a study of cytomegalovirus exposure and HLA in healthy donors. Points on this clone: No antigen is known for it.

Study-wide points: Confirmation was obtained in vitro that a few CMV-associated chains are specific for CMV antigens. The finding came from a later analysis; first-cohort TCR clusters tended to co-occur in the roughly 110 validation repertoires. The study recorded 160 or so TCR beta chains that were cytomegalovirus-associated.

The CDR3 is 15 residues long. Germline CDR1 KGHSH, CDR2 LQKENI. Between the trimmed V and J ends, which lost 2 bases and 5 bases, there was a span of 15 bases. Method: immunoSEQ multiplex PCR; TCRdb's copy keeps in-frame clones and lacks some. The data show 100,000 to 150,000 clones, roughly 95% seen once. The sample was PBMCs. This TCR was sampled from a man between 18 and 29 years old in good health and CMV-seronegative. The chain carries TRBV18 and TRBJ2-5, with a weak D call TRBD2 (5 bases). The CDR3 spells CASSPSGLLEETQYF. CDR3 coding DNA: TGTGCCAGCTCACCAAGCGGACTCCTTGAGGAGACCCAGTACTTC.